This TCR beta chain was identified during a study of T-cell reconstitution after alpha-beta-depleted transplantation in children. Germline CDR1 MGHRA, CDR2 YSYEKL. The CDR3 contains 17 residues. The germline V and J ends were trimmed by 0 bases and 0 bases, with 11 bases remaining between them. The TCRbeta library incorporated unique molecular identifiers. TCRdb fed the PCR reads into MiXCR, producing one record per CDR3 protein. The sample lists 210,000 or so distinct CDR3 sequences; roughly 9% were seen once. This chain connects TRBV4-1 to TRBJ2-2; D perhaps matches TRBD1 (5 bases). The source was PBMCs from the stem cell graft donor, collected from the stem cell graft. The clonotype originates from a human donor who donated a stem cell graft to a child with acute lymphoblastic leukemia. The CDR3 nucleotides read TGCGCCAGCAGCCAAGATCCAGACAGCTCGAACACCGGGGAGCTGTTTTTT. Its protein is CASSQDPDSSNTGELFF.